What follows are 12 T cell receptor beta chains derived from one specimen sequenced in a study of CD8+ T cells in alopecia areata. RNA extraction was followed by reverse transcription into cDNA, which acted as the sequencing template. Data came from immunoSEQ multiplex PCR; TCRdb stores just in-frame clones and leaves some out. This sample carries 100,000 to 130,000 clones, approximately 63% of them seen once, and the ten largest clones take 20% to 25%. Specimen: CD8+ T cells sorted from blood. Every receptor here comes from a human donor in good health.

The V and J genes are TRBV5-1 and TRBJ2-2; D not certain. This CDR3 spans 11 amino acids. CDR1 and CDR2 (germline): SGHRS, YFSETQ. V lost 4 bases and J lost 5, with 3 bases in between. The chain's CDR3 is CASSMTGELFF. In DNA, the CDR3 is TGCGCCAGCAGCATGACCGGGGAGCTGTTTTTT.

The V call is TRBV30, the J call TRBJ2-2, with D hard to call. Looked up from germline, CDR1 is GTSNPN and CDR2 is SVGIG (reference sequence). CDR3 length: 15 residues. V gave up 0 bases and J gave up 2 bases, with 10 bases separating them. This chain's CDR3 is CAWSVTTVNTGELFF. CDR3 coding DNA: TGTGCCTGGAGTGTGACGACGGTCAACACCGGGGAGCTGTTTTTT.

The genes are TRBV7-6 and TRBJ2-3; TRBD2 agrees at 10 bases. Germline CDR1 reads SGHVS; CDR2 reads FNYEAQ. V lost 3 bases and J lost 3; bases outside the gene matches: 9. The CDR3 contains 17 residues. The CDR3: CASSLVAGGGSTDTQYF. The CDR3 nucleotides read TGTGCCAGCAGCTTGGTAGCGGGGGGCGGGTCAACAGATACGCAGTATTTT.

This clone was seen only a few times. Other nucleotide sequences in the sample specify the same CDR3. CDR3 region: CATSRGTGSNEQYF. In DNA, the CDR3 is TGTGCCACCAGCAGAGGGACAGGGAGTAACGAGCAGTACTTC. The chain uses TRBV15 and TRBJ2-7, with 8 positions matching TRBD1. The germline CDR1 and CDR2 sequences are LNHNV and YYDKDF (reference sequence). After removal of 1 base from V and 5 bases from J, the junction contained 4 bases not matched to a gene. The CDR3 contains 14 residues.

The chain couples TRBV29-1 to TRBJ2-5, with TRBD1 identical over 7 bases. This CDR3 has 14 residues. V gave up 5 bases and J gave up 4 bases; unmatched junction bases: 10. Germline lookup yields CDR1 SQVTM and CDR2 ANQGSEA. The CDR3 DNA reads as TGCAGCGTTTCCGGGACAGCGAGGGGAGAGACCCAGTACTTC. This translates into CSVSGTARGETQYF.

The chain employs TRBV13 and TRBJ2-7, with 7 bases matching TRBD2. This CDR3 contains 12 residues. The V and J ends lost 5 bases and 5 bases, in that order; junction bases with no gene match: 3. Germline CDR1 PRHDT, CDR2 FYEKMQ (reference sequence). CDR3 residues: CASSRGSHEQYF. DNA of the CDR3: TGTGCCAGCAGCCGCGGGAGTCACGAGCAGTACTTC.

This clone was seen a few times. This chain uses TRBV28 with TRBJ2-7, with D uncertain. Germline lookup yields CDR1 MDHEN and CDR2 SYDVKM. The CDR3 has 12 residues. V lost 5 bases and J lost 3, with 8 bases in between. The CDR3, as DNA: TGTGCCAGCAGTCGCCCGAGCTACGAGCAGTACTTC. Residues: CASSRPSYEQYF.

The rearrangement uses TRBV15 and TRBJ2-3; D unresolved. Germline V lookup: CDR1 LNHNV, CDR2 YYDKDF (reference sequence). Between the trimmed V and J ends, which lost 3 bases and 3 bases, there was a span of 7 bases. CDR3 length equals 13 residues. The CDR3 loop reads CATSRGKTDTQYF. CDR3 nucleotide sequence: TGTGCCACCAGCAGGGGAAAGACAGATACGCAGTATTTT.

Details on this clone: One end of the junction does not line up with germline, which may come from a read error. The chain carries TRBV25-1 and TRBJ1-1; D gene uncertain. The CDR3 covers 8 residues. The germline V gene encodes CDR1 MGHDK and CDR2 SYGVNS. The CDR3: CASSDPIF. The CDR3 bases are TGTGCCAGCAGTGACCCCATCTTT.

The DNA of the CDR3 is TGTGCCAGCAGTTACTCGGGCAGTCCCTACGAGCAGTACTTC. Residues: CASSYSGSPYEQYF. The chain joins TRBV6-6 to TRBJ2-7, with D hard to call. The CDR3 loop spans 14 amino acids. Trimming stripped 0 bases from V and 2 bases from J, with 8 bases between. The V gene's germline CDR1 is MNHNY and CDR2 SVGAGI (reference sequence).

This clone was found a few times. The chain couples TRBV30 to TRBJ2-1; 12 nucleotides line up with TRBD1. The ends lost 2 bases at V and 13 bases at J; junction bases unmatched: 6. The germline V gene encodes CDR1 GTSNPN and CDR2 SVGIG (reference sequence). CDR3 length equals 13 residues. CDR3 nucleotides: TGTGCCTGGAGTCTGGGGGACAGGGGGCCCCAGTTCTTC. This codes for CAWSLGDRGPQFF.

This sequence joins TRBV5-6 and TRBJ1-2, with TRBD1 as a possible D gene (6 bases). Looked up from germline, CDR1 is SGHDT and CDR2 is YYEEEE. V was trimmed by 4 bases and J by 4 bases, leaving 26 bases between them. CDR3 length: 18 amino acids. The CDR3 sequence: CASSDLGGPRGSSYGYTF. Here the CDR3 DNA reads TGTGCCAGCAGCGACCTAGGGGGGCCCAGGGGAAGCTCCTATGGCTACACCTTC. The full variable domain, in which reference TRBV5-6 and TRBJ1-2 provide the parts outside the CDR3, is DAGVTQSPTHLIKTRGQQVTLRCSPKSGHDTVSWYQQALGQGPQFIFQYYEEEERQRGNFPDRFSGHQFPNYSSELNVNALLLGDSALYLCASSDLGGPRGSSYGYTFGSGTRLTVV.